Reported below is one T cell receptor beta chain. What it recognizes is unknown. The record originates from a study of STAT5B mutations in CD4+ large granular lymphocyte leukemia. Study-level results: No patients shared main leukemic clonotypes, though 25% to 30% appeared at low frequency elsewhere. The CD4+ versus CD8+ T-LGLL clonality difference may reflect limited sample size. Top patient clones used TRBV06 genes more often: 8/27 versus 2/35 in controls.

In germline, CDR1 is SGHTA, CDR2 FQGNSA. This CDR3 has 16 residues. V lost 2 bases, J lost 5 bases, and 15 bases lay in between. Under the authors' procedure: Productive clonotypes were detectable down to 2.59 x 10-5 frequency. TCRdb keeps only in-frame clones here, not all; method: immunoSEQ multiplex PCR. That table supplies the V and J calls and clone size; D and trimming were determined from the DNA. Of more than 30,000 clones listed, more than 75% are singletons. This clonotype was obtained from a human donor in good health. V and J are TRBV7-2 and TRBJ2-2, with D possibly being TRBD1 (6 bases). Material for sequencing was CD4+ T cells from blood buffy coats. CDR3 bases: TGTGCCAGCAGCTTAACAGGGCTCCGTGGGACCGGGGAGCTGTTTTTT. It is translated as CASSLTGLRGTGELFF.